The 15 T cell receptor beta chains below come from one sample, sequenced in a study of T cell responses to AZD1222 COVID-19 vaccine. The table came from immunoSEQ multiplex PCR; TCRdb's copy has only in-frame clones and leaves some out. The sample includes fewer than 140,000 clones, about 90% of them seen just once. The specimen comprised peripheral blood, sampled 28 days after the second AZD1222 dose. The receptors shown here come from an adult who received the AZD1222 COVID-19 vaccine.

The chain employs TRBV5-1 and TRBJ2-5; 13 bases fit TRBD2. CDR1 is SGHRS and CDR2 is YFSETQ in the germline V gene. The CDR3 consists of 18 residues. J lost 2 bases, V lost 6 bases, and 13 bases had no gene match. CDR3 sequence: CASTTTRGLAGRQETQYF. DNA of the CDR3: TGCGCCAGCACCACTACTAGGGGACTAGCGGGGCGACAAGAGACCCAGTACTTC.

The DNA of the CDR3 is TGTGCCAGCAGCCCGGGGAGCTGGCGCAATGAGCAGTTCTTC. This codes for CASSPGSWRNEQFF. V usage is TRBV14 and J usage is TRBJ2-1, with D perhaps TRBD2 (5 bases). V was clipped by 4 bases and J by 6 bases, with 13 bases between them. This CDR3 is built from 14 residues. CDR1 SGHDN and CDR2 FVKESK come from the germline V gene.

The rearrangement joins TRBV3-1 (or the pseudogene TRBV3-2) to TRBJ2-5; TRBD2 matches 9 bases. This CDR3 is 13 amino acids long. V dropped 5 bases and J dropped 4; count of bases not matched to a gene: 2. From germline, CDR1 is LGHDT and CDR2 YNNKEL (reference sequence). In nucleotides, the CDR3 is TGTGCCAGCAGCTTTAGCGGGGGAGAGACCCAGTACTTC. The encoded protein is CASSFSGGETQYF.

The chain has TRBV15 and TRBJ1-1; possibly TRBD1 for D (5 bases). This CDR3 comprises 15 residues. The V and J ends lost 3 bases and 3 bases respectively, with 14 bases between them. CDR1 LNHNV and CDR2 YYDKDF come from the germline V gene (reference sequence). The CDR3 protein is CATSRVGEWDTEAFF. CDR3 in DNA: TGTGCCACCAGCAGGGTGGGGGAATGGGACACTGAAGCTTTCTTT.

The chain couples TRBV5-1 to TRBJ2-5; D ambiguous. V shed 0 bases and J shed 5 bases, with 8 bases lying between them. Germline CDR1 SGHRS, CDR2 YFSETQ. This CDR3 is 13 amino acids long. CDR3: CASSLVVQETQYF. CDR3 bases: TGCGCCAGCAGCTTGGTAGTCCAGGAGACCCAGTACTTC.

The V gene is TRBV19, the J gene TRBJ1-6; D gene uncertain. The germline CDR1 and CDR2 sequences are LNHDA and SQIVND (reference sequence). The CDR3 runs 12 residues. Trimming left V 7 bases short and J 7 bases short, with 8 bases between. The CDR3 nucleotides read TGTGCCAGTATAGGGAACAATTCACCCCTCCACTTT. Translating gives CASIGNNSPLHF.

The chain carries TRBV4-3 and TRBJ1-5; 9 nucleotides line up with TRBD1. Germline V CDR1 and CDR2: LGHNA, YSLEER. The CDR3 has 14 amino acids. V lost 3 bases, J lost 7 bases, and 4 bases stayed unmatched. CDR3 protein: CASSQGQGSQPQHF. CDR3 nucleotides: TGCGCCAGCAGCCAGGGACAGGGAAGCCAGCCCCAGCATTTT.

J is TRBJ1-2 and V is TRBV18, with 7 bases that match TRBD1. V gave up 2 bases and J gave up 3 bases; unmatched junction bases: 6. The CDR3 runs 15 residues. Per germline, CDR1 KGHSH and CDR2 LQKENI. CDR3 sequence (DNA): TGTGCCAGCTCACCATTCGACAGGGTAGACTATGGCTACACCTTC. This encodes CASSPFDRVDYGYTF.

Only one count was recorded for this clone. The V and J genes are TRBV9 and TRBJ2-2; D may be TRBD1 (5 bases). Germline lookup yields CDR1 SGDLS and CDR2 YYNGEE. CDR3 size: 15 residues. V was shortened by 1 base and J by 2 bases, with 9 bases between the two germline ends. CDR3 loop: CASSVRGRNTGELFF. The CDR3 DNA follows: TGTGCCAGCAGCGTAAGGGGCCGAAACACCGGGGAGCTGTTTTTT.

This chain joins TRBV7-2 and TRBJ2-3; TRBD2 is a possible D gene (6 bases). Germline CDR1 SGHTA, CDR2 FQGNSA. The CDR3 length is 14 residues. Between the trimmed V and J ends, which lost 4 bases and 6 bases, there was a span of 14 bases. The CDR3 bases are TGTGCCAGCAGCTGGATCTCTAGCGTCGATACGCAGTATTTT. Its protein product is CASSWISSVDTQYF.

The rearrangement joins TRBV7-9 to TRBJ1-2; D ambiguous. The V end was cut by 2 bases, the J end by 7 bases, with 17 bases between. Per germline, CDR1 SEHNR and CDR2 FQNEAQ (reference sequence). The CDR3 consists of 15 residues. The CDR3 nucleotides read TGTGCCAGCAGCTTATCCCCGGATCTTGGGTCTGGCTACACCTTC. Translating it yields CASSLSPDLGSGYTF.

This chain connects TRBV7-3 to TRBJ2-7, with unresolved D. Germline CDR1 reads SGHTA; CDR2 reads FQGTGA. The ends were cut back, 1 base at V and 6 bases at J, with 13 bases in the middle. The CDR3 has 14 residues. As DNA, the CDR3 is TGTGCCAGCAGCTTAAATTATCCGACAAGCGAGCAGTACTTC. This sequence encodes CASSLNYPTSEQYF. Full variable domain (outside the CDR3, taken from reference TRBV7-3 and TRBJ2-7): GAGVSQTPSNKVTEKGKYVELRCDPISGHTALYWYRQSLGQGPEFLIYFQGTGAADDSGLPNDRFFAVRPEGSVSTLKIQRTERGDSAVYLCASSLNYPTSEQYFGPGTRLTVT.

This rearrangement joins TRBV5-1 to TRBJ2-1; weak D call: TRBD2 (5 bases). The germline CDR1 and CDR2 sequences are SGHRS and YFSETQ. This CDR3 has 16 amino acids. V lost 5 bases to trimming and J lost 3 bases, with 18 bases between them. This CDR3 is CASRAERRTLYNEQFF. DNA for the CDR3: TGCGCCAGCAGGGCGGAGCGGCGGACCCTCTACAATGAGCAGTTCTTC. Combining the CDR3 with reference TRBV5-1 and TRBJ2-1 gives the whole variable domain KAGVTQTPRYLIKTRGQQVTLSCSPISGHRSVSWYQQTPGQGLQFLFEYFSETQRNKGNFPGRFSGRQFSNSRSEMNVSTLELGDSALYLCASRAERRTLYNEQFFGPGTRLTVL.

This CDR3 is CASSPGQGLSYEQYF. The DNA for the CDR3 is TGTGCCAGCTCACCCGGACAGGGGTTATCCTACGAGCAGTACTTC. The rearrangement uses TRBV18 and TRBJ2-7; 9 bases line up with TRBD1. Losses at the gene ends were 3 bases for V and 1 base for J; bases not matched to a gene: 4. The CDR3 is made up of 15 amino acids. Germline V gene data show CDR1 as KGHSH and CDR2 as LQKENI.

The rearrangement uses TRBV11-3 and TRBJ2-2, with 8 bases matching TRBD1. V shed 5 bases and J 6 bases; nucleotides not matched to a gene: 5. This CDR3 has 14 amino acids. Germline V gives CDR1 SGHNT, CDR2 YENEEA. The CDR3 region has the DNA TGTGCCAGCAGCCCGCGGACAGGGCCCGGGGAGCTGTTTTTT. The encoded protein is CASSPRTGPGELFF.